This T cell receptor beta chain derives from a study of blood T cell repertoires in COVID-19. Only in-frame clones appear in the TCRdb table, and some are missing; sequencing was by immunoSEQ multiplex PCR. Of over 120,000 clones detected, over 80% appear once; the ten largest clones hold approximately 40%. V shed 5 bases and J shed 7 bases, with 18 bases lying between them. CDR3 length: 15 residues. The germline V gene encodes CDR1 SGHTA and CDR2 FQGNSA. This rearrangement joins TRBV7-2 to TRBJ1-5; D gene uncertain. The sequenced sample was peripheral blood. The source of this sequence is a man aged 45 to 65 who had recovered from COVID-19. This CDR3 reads CASSAGQQRWQPQHF. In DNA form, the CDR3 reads TGTGCCAGCAGCGCAGGCCAGCAGCGGTGGCAGCCCCAGCATTTT.